Sequencing of this T cell receptor beta chain was carried out in a study of blood T cell repertoires in COVID-19. About the study: Samples of COVID-19 (acute and convalescent) were obtained from the United States, Italy and Spain.

This table comes from immunoSEQ multiplex PCR, and its TCRdb copy is limited to in-frame clones, with some not included. The repertoire holds fewer than 50,000 clones, almost 85% seen once, with more than 12% in the top ten. Germline assignment: CDR1 SNHLY and CDR2 FYNNEI. The CDR3 runs to 13 residues. With V trimmed by 5 bases and J by 5 bases, 6 bases remained unmatched. V gene TRBV2 combines with J gene TRBJ2-7; 7 nucleotides match TRBD1. The sequenced material came from peripheral blood. This receptor was obtained from a human donor in a cohort sampled during active COVID-19. CDR3 in amino acids: CASSQDRVDEQYF. CDR3 sequence (DNA): TGTGCCAGCAGTCAAGACAGGGTGGACGAGCAGTACTTC. Drawing the rest from reference TRBV2 and TRBJ2-7, the complete variable domain is EPEVTQTPSHQVTQMGQEVILRCVPISNHLYFYWYRQILGQKVEFLVSFYNNEISEKSEIFDDQFSVERPDGSNFTLKIRSTKLEDSAMYFCASSQDRVDEQYFGPGTRLTVT.